This TCR beta chain derives from a study of blood T cell repertoires in COVID-19. Trimming cost V 8 bases and J 6 bases; bases outside gene matches: 10. The CDR3 covers 13 residues. Germline V gene sequence: CDR1 MNHEY, CDR2 SVGAGI. Repertoires were generated with immunoSEQ multiplex PCR, while TCRdb's copy carries only in-frame clones and drops some. The table shows fewer than 250,000 clones, with about 83% occurring only once. Recruitment covered about two dozen US areas and drew participants whose ages spanned roughly 18 to 89 years. The sequence came from a woman aged 35 to 49 who had been exposed to COVID-19. The sample comprised PBMCs or T cells enriched from blood (not recorded which). This chain uses TRBV6-5 with TRBJ2-7; 7 bases match TRBD1. This chain's CDR3 is CASSMGQSSEQYF. The DNA for the CDR3 is TGTGCCAGCTCCATGGGACAGAGCAGCGAGCAGTACTTC.